This is a list of T cell receptor beta chains from one sample in a study of blood T cell repertoires in COVID-19. Sequenced by immunoSEQ multiplex PCR; TCRdb stores in-frame clones only, minus some. This sample has some 520,000 clones, with about 91% found just once. Material for sequencing was peripheral blood. The receptors were sampled from a man aged 18 to 30 with COVID-19, enrolled during active disease. Each CDR3 is given with its conserved first and last residue. The order of the fields is clone size, V gene, J gene, D gene, CDR3 protein, CDR3 DNA. The D gene is left open where the match is weak. Size values are once, few and many counts, or a class for expanded clones, and some rows have none.

.	TRBV14	TRBJ2-7	TRBD2	CASSQLLAGGLQEQYF	TGTGCCAGCAGCCAACTCTTAGCGGGAGGGCTTCAAGAGCAGTACTTC
.	TRBV5-8	TRBJ2-3	.	CASTLSVAGSTDTQYF	TGTGCCAGCACCCTCAGCGTCGCGGGGAGCACAGATACGCAGTATTTT
few	TRBV5-1	TRBJ1-1	TRBD1	CASSRGQGFGEAFF	TGCGCCAGCAGCCGGGGACAGGGCTTCGGTGAAGCTTTCTTT
.	TRBV11-2	TRBJ2-4	.	CASSHSATAKNIQYF	TGTGCCAGCAGCCATAGCGCGACTGCCAAAAACATTCAGTACTTC
.	TRBV24-1	TRBJ2-5	TRBD1	CATSVGGQVGETQYF	TGTGCCACCAGTGTTGGGGGACAGGTGGGTGAGACCCAGTACTTC
.	TRBV13	TRBJ2-7	.	CASSLGQLASSPEQYF	TGTGCCAGCAGCTTAGGCCAGTTGGCTAGCAGTCCCGAGCAGTACTTC
.	TRBV29-1	TRBJ2-1	.	CSVGGDFNEQFF	TGCAGCGTTGGGGGAGATTTCAATGAGCAGTTCTTC
.	TRBV2	TRBJ1-6	TRBD1	CASGLQGRNSPLHF	TGTGCCAGCGGTTTACAGGGGAGAAATTCACCCCTCCACTTT
.	TRBV5-4	TRBJ2-2	.	CASSLSVRTNTGELFF	TGTGCCAGCAGCTTGTCTGTCCGAACTAACACCGGGGAGCTGTTTTTT
.	TRBV12-3/TRBV12-4	TRBJ2-2	.	CASSWTAGELFF	TGTGCCAGCAGTTGGACAGCCGGGGAGCTGTTTTTT
.	TRBV12-5	TRBJ2-2	TRBD1	CASGPGDSLTGELFF	TGTGCTAGTGGCCCAGGGGACAGCCTCACCGGGGAGCTGTTTTTT
few	TRBV10-3	TRBJ1-2	TRBD1	CAISKDRGRGYTF	TGTGCCATCAGTAAGGACAGGGGGCGAGGCTACACCTTC
.	TRBV3-1/TRBV3-2	TRBJ2-1	TRBD2	CASSQDRLAGVSSYNEQFF	TGTGCCAGCAGCCAAGATCGACTAGCGGGAGTAAGCTCCTACAATGAGCAGTTCTTC
once	TRBV7-2	TRBJ2-3	.	CASSFLADTQYF	TGTGCCAGCAGCTTCCTTGCGGATACGCAGTATTTT
once	TRBV9	TRBJ1-4	.	CASSVAGTAEKLFF	TGTGCCAGCAGCGTAGCTGGCACAGCCGAAAAACTGTTTTTT
.	TRBV12-3/TRBV12-4	TRBJ2-2	.	CASAGRYTGELFF	TGTGCCAGCGCGGGGCGGTACACCGGGGAGCTGTTTTTT
.	TRBV15	TRBJ1-2	TRBD1	CATSVRQGAVYGYTF	TGTGCCACCAGCGTACGACAGGGGGCCGTCTATGGCTACACCTTC
once	TRBV12-5	TRBJ2-7	.	CASGPQNEQYF	TGTGCTAGTGGTCCCCAGAACGAGCAGTACTTC
.	TRBV18	TRBJ1-2	.	CASSTGSLNYGYTF	TGTGCCAGCTCGACAGGTTCGCTTAACTATGGCTACACCTTC
.	TRBV14	TRBJ2-1	.	CASSRLGYGGSYNEQFF	TGTGCCAGCAGCAGGTTGGGATACGGGGGTTCCTACAATGAGCAGTTCTTC
.	TRBV10-3	TRBJ1-2	TRBD1	CAISVGTENGYTF	TGTGCCATCAGTGTAGGGACAGAAAACGGCTACACCTTC
.	TRBV11-1	TRBJ2-3	.	CASSLAGGSTDTQYF	TGTGCCAGCAGCTTAGCGGGGGGAAGCACAGATACGCAGTATTTT